The 25 T cell receptor beta chains below come from one sample, sequenced in a study of T cells after yellow fever vaccination. From the 5' RACE reads, TCRdb called clonotypes with MiXCR, one entry per CDR3 protein. The sample carries around 200,000 distinct CDR3 sequences, around 10% recorded once. The source material was CD8+ T cells sorted from PBMCs, sampled 15 days after the yellow fever booster vaccination. The receptor source for this set is a young man who received the YFV17D yellow fever vaccine.

The chain joins TRBV11-2 to TRBJ2-2, with 7 bases lining up with TRBD1. V gave up 4 bases and J gave up 5 bases; unmatched junction bases: 13. The germline gives CDR1 SGHAT, CDR2 FQNNGV. The CDR3 spans 17 residues. CDR3 protein: CASSSPLDRVGTGELFF. The CDR3 DNA follows: TGTGCCAGCAGCTCACCTCTAGACAGGGTCGGGACCGGGGAGCTGTTTTTT.

The rearrangement uses TRBV11-2 and TRBJ2-1; 9 bases map to TRBD2. The CDR3 runs 16 residues. Trimming removed 5 bases from V and 3 bases from J; junction bases left unmatched: 8. The germline CDR1 and CDR2 sequences are SGHAT and FQNNGV. CDR3 sequence (DNA): TGTGCCAGCAGCCCCGTTTTAGCGGGGGTCTACAATGAGCAGTTCTTC. Amino acid sequence: CASSPVLAGVYNEQFF.

There are a few counts of this clonotype. This chain joins TRBV9 and TRBJ1-5, with TRBD1 as a possible D gene (5 bases). CDR3 length: 15 amino acids. In germline, CDR1 is SGDLS, CDR2 YYNGEE. Trimming took 0 bases from V and 6 from J, leaving 13 bases between them. The CDR3 loop is CASSVGGLHGQPQHF. The DNA for the CDR3 is TGTGCCAGCAGCGTAGGGGGCCTCCATGGTCAGCCCCAGCATTTT.

The CDR3 is CASSSGTGGDEQYV. The CDR3 DNA is TGCGCCAGCAGCTCCGGGACAGGGGGCGACGAGCAGTACGTC. This sequence joins TRBV5-1 and TRBJ2-7; 12 nucleotides line up with TRBD1. Looked up from germline, CDR1 is SGHRS and CDR2 is YFSETQ. The CDR3 runs to 14 residues. V lost 3 bases, J lost 5 bases, and 3 bases stayed unmatched.

This clonotype was picked up a small number of times. V and J are TRBV3-1 and TRBJ1-2; D unclear. V lost 1 base and J lost 0, with 9 bases in between. The CDR3 sequence is 15 residues long. CDR1 LGHDT and CDR2 YNNKEL come from the germline V gene (reference sequence). The CDR3 spells CASSQARKANYGYTF. The CDR3 coding sequence is TGTGCCAGCAGCCAAGCTAGGAAAGCTAACTATGGCTACACCTTC.

This clonotype was observed a handful of times. The rearrangement links TRBV28 to TRBJ1-1; perhaps TRBD1 as D (5 bases). Germline CDR1 is MDHEN and CDR2 is SYDVKM. Trimming pared 8 bases from V and 6 bases from J, leaving 22 bases between. CDR3 length: 15 residues. The CDR3 protein is CASRPIWDGGSEAFF. The CDR3 nucleotides read TGTGCCAGCCGACCAATCTGGGACGGCGGTTCTGAAGCTTTCTTT.

The rearrangement uses TRBV19 and TRBJ2-2, with 9 positions matching TRBD1. Germline CDR1 LNHDA, CDR2 SQIVND (reference sequence). This CDR3 has 13 residues. V was pared by 11 bases and J by 6 bases, with 7 bases of the junction left unmatched. CDR3 sequence reads: CAGGTGSPGELFF. CDR3 nucleotide sequence: TGTGCCGGCGGGACAGGGAGTCCCGGGGAGCTGTTTTTT.

The sample holds a few counts of this clonotype. The chain uses TRBV20-1 and TRBJ2-7, with D maybe TRBD1 (5 bases). The V end lost 5 bases, the J end lost 6 bases, and 14 bases lay between the germline ends. Per germline, CDR1 DFQATT and CDR2 SNEGSKA (reference sequence). The CDR3 is 12 amino acids. CDR3 DNA: TGCAGTGCTGGGGCAGGGTTCGGCGAGCAGTACTTC. As protein: CSAGAGFGEQYF.

The chain couples TRBV4-1 to TRBJ2-3, with 14 nucleotides matching TRBD2. V dropped 5 bases and J dropped 2; count of bases not matched to a gene: 6. The CDR3 is made up of 17 amino acids. Germline V gene sequence: CDR1 MGHRA, CDR2 YSYEKL. This CDR3 reads CASSWRGLAGVTDTQYF. The CDR3 DNA follows: TGCGCCAGCAGCTGGCGGGGACTAGCGGGAGTCACAGATACGCAGTATTTT.

This clonotype was observed a handful of times. This rearrangement joins TRBV4-2 to TRBJ2-1; D gene unclear. V shed 4 bases and J shed 7 bases, with 11 bases lying between them. Germline-derived CDR1 and CDR2 are LGHNA and YNFKEQ. The CDR3 length is 13 residues. Written as DNA, the CDR3 is TGTGCCAGCAGCCGAGCCTTGGTTAATGAGCAGTTCTTC. Translating it yields CASSRALVNEQFF.

This clonotype was detected only once. The rearrangement links TRBV5-4 to TRBJ2-1; 10 bases align to TRBD1. The CDR3 sequence is 17 residues long. Unmatched junction bases numbered 8, after V lost 1 base and J lost 4 bases. Germline CDR1 is SGHNT and CDR2 is YYREEE (reference sequence). CDR3 sequence: CASSLSMGTGEYNEQFF. CDR3 nucleotides: TGTGCCAGCAGCTTGTCAATGGGGACAGGGGAATACAATGAGCAGTTCTTC.

The rearrangement uses TRBV11-2 and TRBJ2-2; D perhaps matches TRBD2 (6 bases). This CDR3 has 14 amino acids. Germline V gives CDR1 SGHAT, CDR2 FQNNGV. Between the trimmed V and J ends, which lost 2 bases and 7 bases, there was a span of 11 bases. The CDR3 loop reads CASSLRRDYGELFF. Written as DNA, the CDR3 is TGTGCCAGCAGCTTAAGGAGGGATTACGGGGAGCTGTTTTTT.

This clonotype was seen a handful of times. This chain uses TRBV11-2 with TRBJ2-1; possible D gene TRBD2, 6 bases. Germline V CDR1 and CDR2: SGHAT, FQNNGV. Trimming took off 7 bases at V and 9 bases at J, with 16 bases between the two ends. The CDR3 sequence is 13 residues long. CDR3 nucleotides: TGTGCCAGCACCGGACGGAGGGGCGGTGAGCAGTTCTTC. Translation: CASTGRRGGEQFF.

This clonotype was detected a few times. The rearrangement links TRBV11-2 to TRBJ2-5, with 9 positions matching TRBD1. This CDR3 is built from 15 residues. V gave up 3 bases and J gave up 9 bases; unmatched junction bases: 11. Germline V gene sequence: CDR1 SGHAT, CDR2 FQNNGV. DNA of the CDR3: TGTGCCAGCAGCTTTTGGACAGGGGACCTCCCGGCCCAGTACTTC. This translates into CASSFWTGDLPAQYF.

The chain recombines TRBV4-3 with TRBJ2-1; 7 bases align to TRBD1. V lost 2 bases to trimming and J lost 4 bases; unmatched junction nucleotides: 5. Germline values: CDR1 LGHNA, CDR2 YSLEER. This CDR3 region has 15 residues. This chain's CDR3 is CASSQRDRAYNEQFF. CDR3 sequence (DNA): TGCGCCAGCAGCCAACGGGACAGAGCATACAATGAGCAGTTCTTC.

This chain joins TRBV5-5 and TRBJ2-7, with 7 bases identical to TRBD1. The V segment lost 2 bases and the J segment 3 bases; nucleotides outside the gene matches: 5. The CDR3 runs to 14 residues. Germline V gene data show CDR1 as SGHKS and CDR2 as YYEKEE (reference sequence). CDR3 in amino acids: CASSFTGTDYEQYV. Here the CDR3 DNA reads TGTGCCAGCAGCTTCACCGGGACAGACTACGAGCAGTACGTC.

This clonotype was detected a few times. This chain joins TRBV4-3 and TRBJ2-2; 9 nucleotides agree with TRBD2. V dropped 6 bases and J dropped 2; count of bases not matched to a gene: 10. This CDR3 spans 17 amino acids. The V gene's germline CDR1 is LGHNA and CDR2 YSLEER. CDR3 coding DNA: TGCGCCAGCAGTCCCCCCCTAGCGGGGTATAACACCGGGGAGCTGTTTTTT. The encoded protein is CASSPPLAGYNTGELFF.

This clonotype was seen more than once but under ten times. The chain recombines TRBV20-1 with TRBJ2-3, with 9 bases identical to TRBD2. CDR1 and CDR2 (germline): DFQATT, SNEGSKA (reference sequence). The CDR3 contains 17 residues. The V segment lost 5 bases and the J segment 5 bases; nucleotides outside the gene matches: 17. Here the CDR3 reads CSAQDRPSGAGRDTQYF. The CDR3 nucleotides read TGCAGTGCTCAAGACCGACCTAGCGGGGCGGGGAGAGATACGCAGTATTTT.

CDR3 in DNA: TGTGCCAGCAGCCGTAGCGGGGGATGGCCCTACAATGAGCAGTTCTTC. This gives the protein CASSRSGGWPYNEQFF. The chain uses TRBV7-2 and TRBJ2-1, with 9 positions matching TRBD2. The CDR3 has 16 amino acids. J gave up 2 bases and V 5 bases, and 7 bases lay outside the gene matches. CDR1 and CDR2 from the germline V gene are SGHTA and FQGNSA.

The table lists this clonotype with many counts. V gene TRBV6-1 combines with J gene TRBJ1-5; D may be TRBD1 (5 bases). The CDR3 loop spans 18 amino acids. Between the trimmed V and J ends, which lost 1 base and 0 bases, there was a span of 16 bases. Germline-derived CDR1 and CDR2 are MNHNS and SASEGT. The CDR3, as DNA: TGTGCCAGCAGTGAAGGGGGCGCGTCCCTCTATAGCAATCAGCCCCAGCATTTT. Translated: CASSEGGASLYSNQPQHF.

The rearrangement uses TRBV5-1 and TRBJ2-1; 11 bases align to TRBD2. The CDR3 is 15 amino acids. From germline, CDR1 is SGHRS and CDR2 YFSETQ. J lost 8 bases, V lost 4 bases, and 8 bases had no gene match. CDR3 residues: CASSILAGEYDEQFF. DNA of the CDR3: TGCGCCAGCAGCATACTAGCGGGGGAATACGATGAGCAGTTCTTC.

The genes are TRBV7-2 and TRBJ1-5, with no clear D. V was clipped by 2 bases and J by 3 bases, with 14 bases between them. Germline lookup yields CDR1 SGHTA and CDR2 FQGNSA. The CDR3 loop spans 16 amino acids. CDR3 DNA sequence: TGTGCCAGCAGCTTAAGGTTCGGGTTTTTCAATCAGCCCCAGCATTTT. Its translation: CASSLRFGFFNQPQHF.

V gene TRBV5-4 combines with J gene TRBJ2-1, with TRBD2 as a possible D gene (6 bases). CDR3 length: 15 residues. Germline V gene lookup returns CDR1 SGHNT and CDR2 YYREEE (reference sequence). Trimming stripped 2 bases from V and 7 bases from J, with 16 bases between. The CDR3 spells CASSFNGDFPNEQFF. The CDR3 DNA follows: TGTGCCAGCAGCTTCAACGGGGACTTCCCTAATGAGCAGTTCTTC.

In this sample, this clonotype turned up a few times. The CDR3 loop reads CASSLDGGDKTQYF. The CDR3 DNA reads TGTGCCAGCAGCCTGGATGGGGGTGACAAGACCCAGTACTTC. The chain combines TRBV6-5 with TRBJ2-5, with D possibly being TRBD1 or TRBD2 (5 bases each). V lost 6 bases and J 6 bases, leaving 17 bases between the germline ends. Looked up from germline, CDR1 is MNHEY and CDR2 is SVGAGI. The CDR3 is made up of 14 amino acids.

This sequence joins TRBV6-5 and TRBJ2-2; TRBD1 matches 7 bases. The CDR3 is 15 residues long. Unmatched junction bases numbered 3, after V lost 4 bases and J lost 1 base. CDR1 MNHEY and CDR2 SVGAGI come from the germline V gene. This chain's CDR3 is CASSSRQGNTGELFF. Written as DNA, the CDR3 is TGTGCCAGCAGTTCCCGACAGGGGAACACCGGGGAGCTGTTTTTT.